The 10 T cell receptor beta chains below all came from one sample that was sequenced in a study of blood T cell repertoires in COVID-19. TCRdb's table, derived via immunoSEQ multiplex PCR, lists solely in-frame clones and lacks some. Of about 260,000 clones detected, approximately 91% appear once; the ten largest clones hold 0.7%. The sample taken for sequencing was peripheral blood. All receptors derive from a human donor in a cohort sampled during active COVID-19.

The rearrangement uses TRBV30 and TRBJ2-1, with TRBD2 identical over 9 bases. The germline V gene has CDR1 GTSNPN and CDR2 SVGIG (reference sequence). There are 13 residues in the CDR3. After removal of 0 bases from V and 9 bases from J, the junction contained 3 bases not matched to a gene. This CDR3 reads CAWSVGTSSEQFF. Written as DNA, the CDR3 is TGTGCCTGGAGTGTAGGGACTAGCTCTGAGCAGTTCTTC.

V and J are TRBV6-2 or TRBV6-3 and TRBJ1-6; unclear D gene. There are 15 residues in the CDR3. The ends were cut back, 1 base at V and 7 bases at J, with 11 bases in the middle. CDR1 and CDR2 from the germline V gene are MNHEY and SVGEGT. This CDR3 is CASSYFGDLNSPLHF. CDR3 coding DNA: TGTGCCAGCAGTTACTTCGGGGATCTGAATTCACCCCTCCACTTT.

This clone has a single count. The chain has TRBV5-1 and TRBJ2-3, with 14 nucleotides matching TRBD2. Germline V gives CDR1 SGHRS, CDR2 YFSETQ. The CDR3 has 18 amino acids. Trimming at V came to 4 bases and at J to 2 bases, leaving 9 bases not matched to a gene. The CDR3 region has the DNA TGCGCCAGCAGCCATGGACTAGCGGGGGGCCGATTCACAGATACGCAGTATTTT. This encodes CASSHGLAGGRFTDTQYF.

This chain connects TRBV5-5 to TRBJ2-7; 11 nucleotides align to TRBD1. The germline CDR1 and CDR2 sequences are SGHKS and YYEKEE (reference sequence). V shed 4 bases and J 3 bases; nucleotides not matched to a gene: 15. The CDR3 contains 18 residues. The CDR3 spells CASSTEDRGRVGNYEQYF. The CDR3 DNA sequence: TGTGCCAGCAGCACAGAGGACAGGGGGCGCGTTGGGAACTACGAGCAGTACTTC.

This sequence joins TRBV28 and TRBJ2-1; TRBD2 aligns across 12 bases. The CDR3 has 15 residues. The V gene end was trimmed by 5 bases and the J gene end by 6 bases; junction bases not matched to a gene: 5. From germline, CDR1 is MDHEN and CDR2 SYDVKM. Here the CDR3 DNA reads TGTGCCAGCAGTACGACTAGCGGGAGACGCAATGAGCAGTTCTTC. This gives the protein CASSTTSGRRNEQFF.

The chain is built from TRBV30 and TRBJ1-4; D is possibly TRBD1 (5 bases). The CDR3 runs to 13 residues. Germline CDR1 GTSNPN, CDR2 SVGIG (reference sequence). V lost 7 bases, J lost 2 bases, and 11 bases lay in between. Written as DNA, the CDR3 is TGTGCCTTGACCCCAGGGACTAATGAAAAACTGTTTTTT. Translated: CALTPGTNEKLFF.

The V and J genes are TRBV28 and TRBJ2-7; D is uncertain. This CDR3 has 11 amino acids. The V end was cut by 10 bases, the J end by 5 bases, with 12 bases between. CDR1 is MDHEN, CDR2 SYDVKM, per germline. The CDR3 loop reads CATSPVDEQYF. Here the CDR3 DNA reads TGTGCCACCTCCCCGGTCGACGAGCAGTACTTC. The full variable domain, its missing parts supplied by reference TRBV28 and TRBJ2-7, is DVKVTQSSRYLVKRTGEKVFLECVQDMDHENMFWYRQDPGLGLRLIYFSYDVKMKEKGDIPEGYSVSREKKERFSLILESASTNQTSMYLCATSPVDEQYFGPGTRLTVT.

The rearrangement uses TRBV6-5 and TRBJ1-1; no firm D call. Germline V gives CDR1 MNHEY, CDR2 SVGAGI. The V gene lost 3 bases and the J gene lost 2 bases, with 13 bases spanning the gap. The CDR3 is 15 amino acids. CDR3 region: CASSYDFGLNTEAFF. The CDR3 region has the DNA TGTGCCAGCAGTTATGATTTTGGGCTAAACACTGAAGCTTTCTTT.

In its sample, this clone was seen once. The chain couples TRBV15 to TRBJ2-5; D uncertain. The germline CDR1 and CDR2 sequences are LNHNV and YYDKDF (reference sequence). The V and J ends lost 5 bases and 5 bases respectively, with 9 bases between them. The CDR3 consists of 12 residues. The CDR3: CATSLLRETQYF. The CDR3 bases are TGTGCCACCAGCCTGCTACGGGAGACCCAGTACTTC.

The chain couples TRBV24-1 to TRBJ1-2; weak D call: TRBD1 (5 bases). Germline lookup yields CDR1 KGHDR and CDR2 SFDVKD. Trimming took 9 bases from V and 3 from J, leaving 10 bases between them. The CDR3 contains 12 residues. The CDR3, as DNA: TGTGCCACCCGCGGGGACGACTATGGCTACACCTTC. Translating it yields CATRGDDYGYTF.